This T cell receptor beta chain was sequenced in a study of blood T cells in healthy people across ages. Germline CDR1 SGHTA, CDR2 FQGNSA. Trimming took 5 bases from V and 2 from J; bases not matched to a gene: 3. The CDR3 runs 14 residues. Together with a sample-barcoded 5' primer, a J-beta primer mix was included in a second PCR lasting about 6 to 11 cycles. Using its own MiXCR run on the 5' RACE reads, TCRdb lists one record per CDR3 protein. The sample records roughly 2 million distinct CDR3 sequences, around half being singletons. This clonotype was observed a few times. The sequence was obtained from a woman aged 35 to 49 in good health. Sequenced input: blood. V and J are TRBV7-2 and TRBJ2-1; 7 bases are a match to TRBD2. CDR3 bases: TGTGCCAGCAGCATACGGGGGGCCTACAATGAGCAGTTCTTC. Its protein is CASSIRGAYNEQFF.